These T cell receptor beta chains were read from a single sample in a study of cytomegalovirus exposure and HLA in healthy donors. Some clones are missing from TCRdb's copy, which holds only in-frame ones; the method was immunoSEQ multiplex PCR. The table has approximately 110,000 clones, roughly 15% seen once. Material: PBMCs. Source of these receptors: a female donor in good health and CMV-seronegative. Both conserved end residues are part of each CDR3. A D gene is named only where the DNA matches it firmly. The listing skips clone size in some rows; elsewhere it reads once, few, many or a size class.

J gene | D gene | clone size | V gene | CDR3 DNA | CDR3 protein
TRBJ2-3 | . | . | TRBV11-2 | TGTGCCAGCAGCACCACTAGCACAGATACGCAGTATTTT | CASSTTSTDTQYF
TRBJ2-5 | . | . | TRBV18 | TGTGCCAGCACCTCAGGTAACCAAGAGACCCAGTACTTC | CASTSGNQETQYF
TRBJ2-7 | . | few | TRBV23-1 | TGCGCCAGCACCTTCGGGGTCGGCGTCTACGAGCAGTACTTC | CASTFGVGVYEQYF
TRBJ2-3 | TRBD2 | few | TRBV5-1 | TGCGCCAGCAGCTTGACTACTAGCGGGAGAGGCACAGATACGCAGTATTTT | CASSLTTSGRGTDTQYF
TRBJ2-5 | . | . | TRBV6-1 | TGTGCCAGCAGTGTACAGTTTTCCCAGTACTTC | CASSVQFSQYF
TRBJ2-6 | TRBD1 | . | TRBV30 | TGTGCCTGGAGTGTTAGAGGGGGCGTGTCTGGGGCCAACGTCCTGACTTTC | CAWSVRGGVSGANVLTF
TRBJ1-4 | . | . | TRBV7-8 | TGTGCCAGCAGCTTAAGAGGACAGACAACTAATGAAAAACTGTTTTTT | CASSLRGQTTNEKLFF
TRBJ2-3 | TRBD1 | few | TRBV5-1 | TGCGCCAGCAGCTACGGACAGGTTAGCACAGATACGCAGTATTTT | CASSYGQVSTDTQYF
TRBJ2-6 | . | . | TRBV6-5 | TGTGCCAGCAGTTATCGGGTTGCTGGGGCCAACGTCCTGACTTTC | CASSYRVAGANVLTF
TRBJ2-5 | . | few | TRBV9 | TGTGCCAGCAGCGACGGGAGTCAAGAGACCCAGTACTTC | CASSDGSQETQYF